Included here is one T cell receptor beta chain sequence, with context. The antigen remains undetermined. This sample was included in a study of Ad26.COV2.S vaccination and SARS-CoV-2 variants. Overall study: Donor was in the COV1001 Ad26.COV2.S trial arm. Administration of Ad26.COV2.S was intramuscular, either once or twice 56 days apart.

The V segment lost 0 bases and the J segment 1 base; nucleotides outside the gene matches: 12. Germline CDR1 is LGHDT and CDR2 is YNNKEL (reference sequence). The CDR3 has 19 amino acids. Produced via immunoSEQ multiplex PCR; TCRdb's table is partial and in-frame only. This sample has about 400,000 clones, with about 89% found just once. Overall study results and limits: Measurements of TCR breadth and depth may have given underestimates of the total T cell responses. Vaccinees displayed broader spike-specific TCR repertoires than placebo recipients.

Treatment noted: around 19 received Ad26.COV2.S at low or high dose, single or two shots; about 5 received placebo; per-sample allocation not given. All samples were drawn on day 63, counting from the first vaccine or placebo injection. This clonotype was obtained from a person between 18 and 65 years old who received the Ad26.COV2.S COVID-19 vaccine or a placebo. This chain uses TRBV3-1 (or the pseudogene TRBV3-2) with TRBJ2-5; 9 bases fit TRBD2. Sequencing was performed on peripheral blood, taken in a trial of Ad26.COV2.S vaccine versus placebo. DNA for the CDR3: TGTGCCAGCAGCCAAGACATAGTTGCGGGACTAGCCATCCAAGAGACCCAGTACTTC. Translation gives CASSQDIVAGLAIQETQYF.